This T cell receptor beta chain stems from a study of shared clonotypes between healthy human individuals. Turning to the study itself: Three plates each covered CD4 naive and memory; CD8 naive two, CD8 memory one.

This clone was counted a single time. TCRdb keeps only in-frame clones here, not all; method: immunoSEQ multiplex PCR. In the table there are approximately 2.1 million clones, over 90% of which are singletons. The CDR3 has 15 amino acids. With 4 bases clipped from V and 7 bases from J, the junction kept 7 bases outside the gene matches. Per the germline V gene, CDR1 is LGHNA and CDR2 is YSLEER. The receptor was isolated from a man between 18 and 29 years old in good health. Some clones in this sample may be carry-over from other donors' samples. The material sequenced was naive CD4+ T cells from PBMCs. Regarding subset: CD45RA+ positively selected. The chain links TRBV4-3 to TRBJ2-1; TRBD1 matches at 10 bases. The DNA for the CDR3 is TGCGCCAGCAGCCCCGACAGGGGGCGGGAGAATGAGCAGTTCTTC. It is translated as CASSPDRGRENEQFF.